This T cell receptor (beta chain) was recorded in a study of a mutant IDH1 vaccine in newly diagnosed glioma. V lost 3 bases to trimming and J lost 0 bases, with 12 bases between them. The germline V gene has CDR1 WSHSY and CDR2 SAAADI. The length of the CDR3 is 15 residues. Regarding this clone: Its target is not known.

Time point noted: week 47, end of study. Doses consisted of 300 ug of mutant IDH1 20-mer peptide each, paired with topical imiquimod. The data were produced by immunoSEQ multiplex PCR, yet TCRdb's version contains in-frame clones alone and is incomplete. The sample carries around 84,000 clones, around four fifths recorded once. The chain employs TRBV10-2 and TRBJ2-7; D may correspond to TRBD1 or TRBD2 (5 bases each). This receptor was identified in a man aged 40-55 years with glioma. The sample here was PBMCs, taken from a glioma patient whose treatment included an IDH1 peptide vaccine. This CDR3 reads CASSDLGVLSYEQYF. CDR3 nucleotides: TGCGCCAGCAGTGACTTGGGGGTCCTCTCCTACGAGCAGTACTTC.